A selection of T cell receptor beta chains follows, all from one sample in a study of blood T cell repertoires in COVID-19. Clones were read by immunoSEQ multiplex PCR, and TCRdb kept only the in-frame ones, dropping some. The sample includes around 300,000 clones, 85% seen only once; the top ten take around 2.5%. The sequencing input was PBMCs or T cells enriched from blood (not recorded which). The receptors derive from a woman in her forties or fifties who had recovered from COVID-19. Each CDR3 is given with its conserved first and last residue. Fields, in order: clone size, J gene, D gene, V gene, CDR3 protein, CDR3 DNA. The D gene is left open where the match is weak. A clone size is listed for some rows: how often the clone was seen (once, few, many), or a class if it is expanded.

abundance: .; j_gene: TRBJ1-2; d_gene: .; v_gene: TRBV28; CDR3aa: CASSWGRGFGGYTF; CDR3nt: TGTGCCAGCAGTTGGGGACGGGGGTTTGGTGGCTACACCTTC
abundance: .; j_gene: TRBJ1-5; d_gene: .; v_gene: TRBV9; CDR3aa: CASSVGRGSNQPQHF; CDR3nt: TGTGCCAGCAGCGTAGGTAGAGGGTCCAATCAGCCCCAGCATTTT
abundance: .; j_gene: TRBJ2-3; d_gene: TRBD2; v_gene: TRBV18; CDR3aa: CASSALAGTDTQYF; CDR3nt: TGTGCCAGCTCAGCCCTAGCGGGAACGGATACGCAGTATTTT
abundance: .; j_gene: TRBJ1-5; d_gene: TRBD1; v_gene: TRBV19; CDR3aa: CASSIGDRFNQPQHF; CDR3nt: TGTGCCAGTAGTATAGGGGACAGGTTCAATCAGCCCCAGCATTTT
abundance: .; j_gene: TRBJ1-1; d_gene: .; v_gene: TRBV7-8; CDR3aa: CASSLEQGVGPEAFF; CDR3nt: TGTGCCAGCAGCTTAGAGCAGGGCGTCGGCCCTGAAGCTTTCTTT
abundance: .; j_gene: TRBJ1-2; d_gene: .; v_gene: TRBV28; CDR3aa: CASTVQGSEGYTF; CDR3nt: TGTGCCAGCACGGTCCAGGGGTCGGAAGGCTACACCTTC
abundance: .; j_gene: TRBJ2-3; d_gene: .; v_gene: TRBV7-2; CDR3aa: CASSLVYTDTQYF; CDR3nt: TGTGCCAGCAGCTTGGTCTATACAGATACGCAGTATTTT
abundance: .; j_gene: TRBJ1-1; d_gene: .; v_gene: TRBV5-1; CDR3aa: CASSLSYGNTEAFF; CDR3nt: TGCGCCAGCAGCTTGTCGTACGGGAACACTGAAGCTTTCTTT
abundance: few; j_gene: TRBJ1-2; d_gene: .; v_gene: TRBV7-2; CDR3aa: CASSNQAGPNYGYTF; CDR3nt: TGTGCCAGCAGCAACCAAGCGGGGCCTAACTATGGCTACACCTTC
abundance: .; j_gene: TRBJ1-3; d_gene: .; v_gene: TRBV25-1; CDR3aa: CASTDGSSGNTIYF; CDR3nt: TGTGCCAGCACTGACGGGAGCTCTGGAAACACCATATATTTT
abundance: .; j_gene: TRBJ2-7; d_gene: TRBD1; v_gene: TRBV4-1; CDR3aa: CASSQGIQGQGFYEQYF; CDR3nt: TGCGCCAGCAGCCAAGGTATTCAGGGACAGGGATTCTACGAGCAGTACTTC
abundance: .; j_gene: TRBJ1-1; d_gene: .; v_gene: TRBV10-3; CDR3aa: CATLAGDTEAFF; CDR3nt: TGTGCCACCCTCGCGGGGGACACTGAAGCTTTCTTT
abundance: .; j_gene: TRBJ1-2; d_gene: .; v_gene: TRBV10-3; CDR3aa: CAISDSVSSYGYTF; CDR3nt: TGTGCCATCAGTGACAGTGTCTCCTCCTATGGCTACACCTTC
abundance: once; j_gene: TRBJ2-3; d_gene: TRBD2; v_gene: TRBV9; CDR3aa: CASSPRLAGHTDTQYF; CDR3nt: TGTGCCAGCAGCCCCCGACTAGCGGGCCACACAGATACGCAGTATTTT
abundance: .; j_gene: TRBJ1-1; d_gene: .; v_gene: TRBV7-2; CDR3aa: CASSLVSNPGNTEAFF; CDR3nt: TGTGCCAGCAGCTTAGTGTCGAACCCGGGGAACACTGAAGCTTTCTTT
abundance: once; j_gene: TRBJ1-2; d_gene: .; v_gene: TRBV30; CDR3aa: CAWSVTAYYGYTF; CDR3nt: TGTGCCTGGAGTGTGACAGCTTACTATGGCTACACCTTC
abundance: .; j_gene: TRBJ1-1; d_gene: .; v_gene: TRBV2; CDR3aa: CASSERSANTEAFF; CDR3nt: TGTGCCAGCAGTGAACGGTCTGCGAACACTGAAGCTTTCTTT
abundance: once; j_gene: TRBJ2-1; d_gene: TRBD2; v_gene: TRBV14; CDR3aa: CASSPRLAGANEQFF; CDR3nt: TGTGCCAGCAGCCCCCGCCTAGCGGGAGCCAATGAGCAGTTCTTC
abundance: .; j_gene: TRBJ1-3; d_gene: .; v_gene: TRBV5-6; CDR3aa: CASSLGVGNTIYF; CDR3nt: TGTGCCAGCAGCCTCGGGGTTGGAAACACCATATATTTT
abundance: .; j_gene: TRBJ1-4; d_gene: .; v_gene: TRBV18; CDR3aa: CASSPTYRDEKLFF; CDR3nt: TGTGCCAGCTCACCAACTTACAGAGATGAAAAACTGTTTTTT
abundance: .; j_gene: TRBJ2-5; d_gene: TRBD1; v_gene: TRBV7-2; CDR3aa: CASSFPGTVETQYF; CDR3nt: TGTGCCAGCAGCTTCCCCGGGACAGTGGAGACCCAGTACTTC
abundance: once; j_gene: TRBJ1-4; d_gene: .; v_gene: TRBV7-8; CDR3aa: CASSPGGGIGEKLFF; CDR3nt: TGTGCCAGCAGCCCCGGGGGAGGGATAGGTGAAAAACTGTTTTTT